These 25 T cell receptor beta chains were all obtained from the same sample, sequenced in a study of siplizumab effects on memory and regulatory T cells. The table came from immunoSEQ multiplex PCR; TCRdb's copy has only in-frame clones and leaves some out. The table records some 96,000 clones, around 93% of them present only once. Sequencing input: non-Treg CD4+ T cells sorted from blood. These receptor sequences come from a human donor in good health.

V gene TRBV6-5 combines with J gene TRBJ2-7, with TRBD2 matching 10 bases. V shed 8 bases and J 1 base; nucleotides not matched to a gene: 8. The CDR3 consists of 15 residues. Per the germline V gene, CDR1 is MNHEY and CDR2 is SVGAGI. The CDR3 coding sequence is TGTGCCAGCGGCCCCGGGACTAGCGTTTCCTACGAGCAGTACTTC. It yields the protein CASGPGTSVSYEQYF.

The chain recombines TRBV5-6 with TRBJ1-2; D remains unclear. The CDR3 runs 16 residues. Germline V gives CDR1 SGHDT, CDR2 YYEEEE. Trimming stripped 1 base from V and 2 bases from J, with 15 bases between. The CDR3 DNA reads as TGTGCCAGCAGCTTGTGGGCGGGCTGGGAGAACTATGGCTACACCTTC. It specifies CASSLWAGWENYGYTF.

The chain employs TRBV5-4 and TRBJ2-5, with 8 nucleotides matching TRBD1. The J segment lost 7 bases and the V segment lost 3 bases, leaving 11 bases of the junction unmatched. The CDR3 extends over 15 amino acids. Germline V gene data show CDR1 as SGHNT and CDR2 as YYREEE (reference sequence). The CDR3 DNA reads TGTGCCAGCAGCTCCGCCGGGACAGGAGTCGGGACCCAGTACTTC. Its protein product is CASSSAGTGVGTQYF.

The chain is built from TRBV6-6 and TRBJ1-5; 9 bases are shared with TRBD1. The CDR3 extends over 16 amino acids. V dropped 0 bases and J dropped 4; count of bases not matched to a gene: 4. Germline assignment: CDR1 MNHNY and CDR2 SVGAGI (reference sequence). CDR3 DNA: TGTGCCAGCAGTTACTCGACAGGGGGGGAAAATCAGCCCCAGCATTTT. Its translation: CASSYSTGGENQPQHF.

The sample holds one count of this clone. The chain has TRBV18 and TRBJ2-5; 10 bases line up with TRBD1. This CDR3 is 15 amino acids long. Trimming at V came to 1 base and at J to 5 bases, leaving 4 bases not matched to a gene. Germline-derived CDR1 and CDR2 are KGHSH and LQKENI. The CDR3 nucleotides read TGTGCCAGCTCACCACGACAGGGGGCTTGGGAGACCCAGTACTTC. It codes for CASSPRQGAWETQYF.

The chain joins TRBV7-6 to TRBJ2-3; tentatively, D is TRBD2 (6 bases). V lost 4 bases to trimming and J lost 5 bases, with 7 bases between them. Germline CDR1 and CDR2: SGHVS and FNYEAQ. This CDR3 has 12 residues. DNA for the CDR3: TGTGCCAGCAGCTCGGGGGTAGATACGCAGTATTTT. This translates into CASSSGVDTQYF. The full variable domain, its missing parts supplied by reference TRBV7-6 and TRBJ2-3, is GAGVSQSPRYKVTKRGQDVALRCDPISGHVSLYWYRQALGQGPEFLTYFNYEAQQDKSGLPNDRFSAERPEGSISTLTIQRTEQRDSAMYRCASSSGVDTQYFGPGTRLTVL.

V and J are TRBV6-5 and TRBJ1-4, with 7 bases identical to TRBD1. There are 14 residues in the CDR3. With V trimmed by 2 bases and J by 7 bases, 4 bases remained unmatched. CDR1 is MNHEY and CDR2 is SVGAGI in the germline V gene. This CDR3 is CASSYRDRVEKLFF. In DNA, the CDR3 is TGTGCCAGCAGTTACCGGGACAGAGTTGAAAAACTGTTTTTT.

This chain uses TRBV20-1 with TRBJ1-1, with D unresolved. CDR3 length equals 11 residues. Germline V CDR1 and CDR2: DFQATT, SNEGSKA (reference sequence). Trimming stripped 5 bases from V and 3 bases from J, with 7 bases between. The CDR3 nucleotides read TGCAGTGCTCCTACGGACACTGAAGCTTTCTTT. It specifies CSAPTDTEAFF.

The chain has TRBV15 and TRBJ1-4; D perhaps matches TRBD1 (5 bases). The germline V gene encodes CDR1 LNHNV and CDR2 YYDKDF (reference sequence). The CDR3 is 13 residues long. Between the trimmed V and J ends, which lost 3 bases and 7 bases, there was a span of 9 bases. The CDR3 loop reads CATSSWGSEKLFF. For the CDR3, the DNA is TGTGCCACCAGCAGCTGGGGGAGTGAAAAACTGTTTTTT.

This clone has only one observation. The rearrangement joins TRBV4-1 to TRBJ2-1; 12 bases line up with TRBD2. The CDR3 has 15 amino acids. The V gene end was trimmed by 1 base and the J gene end by 9 bases; junction bases not matched to a gene: 4. The germline V gene encodes CDR1 MGHRA and CDR2 YSYEKL. Written as DNA, the CDR3 is TGCGCCAGCAGCCAAGGCCAGACTAGCGGGGGTGAGCAGTTCTTC. Translation: CASSQGQTSGGEQFF.

The rearrangement joins TRBV19 to TRBJ2-2; 9 bases map to TRBD1. The ends lost 5 bases at V and 6 bases at J; junction bases unmatched: 7. Germline assignment: CDR1 LNHDA and CDR2 SQIVND (reference sequence). The CDR3 is 15 residues long. The CDR3 here is CASSPRDRDPGELFF. The CDR3 DNA reads as TGTGCCAGTAGTCCCCGGGACAGGGACCCCGGGGAGCTGTTTTTT.

This chain uses TRBV7-2 with TRBJ2-7, with 10 bases fitting TRBD2. Germline trimming cut 6 bases from V and 6 bases from J; bases unmatched to any gene: 8. CDR1 is SGHTA, CDR2 FQGNSA, per germline. The CDR3 is 14 residues long. The CDR3 region has the DNA TGTGCCAGCAGTCATAGCGGGAGGAGCGTCGAGCAGTACTTC. Protein product: CASSHSGRSVEQYF.

The V gene is TRBV7-9, the J gene TRBJ1-1, with a possible D match to TRBD1 (5 bases). The CDR3 spans 13 residues. Trimming shortened V by 5 bases and J by 5 bases, and 12 bases separated the two germline ends. The germline gives CDR1 SEHNR, CDR2 FQNEAQ (reference sequence). The CDR3 protein is CASSAQGATEAFF. Here the CDR3 DNA reads TGTGCCAGCAGCGCGCAGGGTGCTACTGAAGCTTTCTTT.

The chain recombines TRBV5-1 with TRBJ2-5; D gene uncertain. V shed 6 bases and J shed 2 bases, with 5 bases lying between them. The CDR3 has 11 residues. CDR1 SGHRS and CDR2 YFSETQ come from the germline V gene. As DNA, the CDR3 is TGCGCCAGCAACGAACAAGAGACCCAGTACTTC. It translates to CASNEQETQYF.

The chain combines TRBV5-8 with TRBJ1-2; a weak D match, TRBD1 (6 bases). The CDR3 runs to 13 residues. In germline, CDR1 is SGHTS, CDR2 YDEGEE. The V end was cut by 0 bases, the J end by 6 bases, with 9 bases between. CDR3 region: CASSLAGVDGYTF. CDR3 bases: TGTGCCAGCAGCTTGGCAGGGGTCGATGGCTACACCTTC. Drawing the rest from reference TRBV5-8 and TRBJ1-2, the complete variable domain is EAGVTQSPTHLIKTRGQQATLRCSPISGHTSVYWYQQALGLGLQFLLWYDEGEERNRGNFPPRFSGRQFPNYSSELNVNALELEDSALYLCASSLAGVDGYTFGSGTRLTVV.

The V call is TRBV14, the J call TRBJ2-2; 8 bases map to TRBD2. CDR1 SGHDN and CDR2 FVKESK come from the germline V gene. This CDR3 contains 14 residues. Germline trimming cut 4 bases from V and 7 bases from J; bases unmatched to any gene: 5. The CDR3 spells CASSPVGRVGELFF. The CDR3 bases are TGTGCCAGCAGCCCAGTCGGGAGGGTCGGGGAGCTGTTTTTT.

The gene calls are TRBV5-6 and TRBJ1-3, with D unresolved. The CDR3 covers 16 residues. V was cut by 5 bases and J by 0 bases, with 15 bases left in between. Looked up from germline, CDR1 is SGHDT and CDR2 is YYEEEE. The CDR3 sequence: CASSVDPTISGNTIYF. The CDR3 nucleotides are TGTGCCAGCAGTGTCGACCCGACAATCTCTGGAAACACCATATATTTT. The whole variable domain, filled in from reference TRBV5-6 and TRBJ1-3, reads DAGVTQSPTHLIKTRGQQVTLRCSPKSGHDTVSWYQQALGQGPQFIFQYYEEEERQRGNFPDRFSGHQFPNYSSELNVNALLLGDSALYLCASSVDPTISGNTIYFGEGSWLTVV.

The chain employs TRBV11-2 and TRBJ2-2; D remains ambiguous. V dropped 2 bases and J dropped 6 bases, with 7 bases sitting between them. The CDR3 length is 13 residues. The germline CDR1 and CDR2 sequences are SGHAT and FQNNGV. CDR3 DNA sequence: TGTGCCAGCAGCTTATTAGCCCCCGGGGAGCTGTTTTTT. It codes for CASSLLAPGELFF.

The DNA of the CDR3 is TGTGCCAGCAGCTACCGACGGGAGGGGGCCGGGGAGCTGTTTTTT. Residues: CASSYRREGAGELFF. This sequence joins TRBV7-9 and TRBJ2-2, with 8 positions matching TRBD2. V lost 4 bases and J lost 6; bases outside the gene matches: 7. Germline loops: CDR1 SEHNR, CDR2 FQNEAQ (reference sequence). The CDR3 has 15 amino acids.

This sequence joins TRBV13 and TRBJ2-7; 8 bases are shared with TRBD2. CDR3 length: 16 residues. CDR1 and CDR2 from the germline V gene are PRHDT and FYEKMQ (reference sequence). V shed 4 bases, J shed 7 bases, and the junction held 15 bases outside the gene matches. The CDR3 protein is CASSSGGRMGVREQYF. The CDR3 bases are TGTGCCAGCAGCTCGGGGGGGCGCATGGGCGTACGGGAGCAGTACTTC.

The chain recombines TRBV19 with TRBJ2-7, with 7 bases that match TRBD1. CDR1 and CDR2 from the germline V gene are LNHDA and SQIVND (reference sequence). The CDR3 contains 13 residues. V was pared by 4 bases and J by 6 bases, with 6 bases of the junction left unmatched. CDR3 in DNA: TGTGCCAGTAGTACGACAGGGCGGCTCGAGCAGTACTTC. Its protein is CASSTTGRLEQYF.

The chain links TRBV7-3 to TRBJ2-7; D might be TRBD2 (5 bases). The CDR3 has 14 residues. Trimming stripped 5 bases from V and 6 bases from J, with 17 bases between. Germline CDR1 reads SGHTA; CDR2 reads FQGTGA. The CDR3 here is CASSANLPGSEQYF. The CDR3 bases are TGTGCCAGCAGCGCCAACCTCCCGGGGAGCGAGCAGTACTTC.

This clone was found a few times. The chain carries TRBV19 and TRBJ1-5; tentatively, D is TRBD1 (5 bases). Per the germline V gene, CDR1 is LNHDA and CDR2 is SQIVND (reference sequence). The V and J ends lost 9 bases and 2 bases respectively, with 20 bases between them. This CDR3 is 16 amino acids long. The CDR3 is CARTRDVRPGNQPQHF. The CDR3 DNA is TGTGCCAGGACTAGGGACGTCCGCCCCGGCAATCAGCCCCAGCATTTT.

This chain links TRBV19 with TRBJ2-2; weak D call: TRBD1 (6 bases). This CDR3 is 15 amino acids long. CDR1 is LNHDA, CDR2 SQIVND, per germline (reference sequence). Trimming removed 3 bases at V and 6 bases at J, with 14 bases between. This CDR3 reads CASSIEGKGAGELFF. The CDR3 region has the DNA TGTGCCAGTAGTATTGAAGGGAAGGGGGCCGGGGAGCTGTTTTTT.

This chain joins TRBV12-5 and TRBJ1-1, with D perhaps matching TRBD1 (5 bases). The CDR3 contains 13 residues. CDR1 LGHNT and CDR2 FRNRAP come from the germline V gene. V was trimmed by 6 bases and J by 0 bases, leaving 8 bases between them. CDR3 nucleotide sequence: TGTGCTAGTGGCGAGACAGTGAACACTGAAGCTTTCTTT. Residues: CASGETVNTEAFF.